Listed here is a single T cell receptor beta chain. Its target is not known. This CDR3 is built from 14 residues. V was cut by 7 bases and J by 6 bases, with 18 bases left in between. Looked up from germline, CDR1 is LNHDA and CDR2 is SQIVND (reference sequence). The study amplified TCR beta CDR3 regions using RNA transcripts. After a first-round RT-PCR with HTBI primers, a second-round multiplex PCR was run. Each CDR3 protein gets one entry after TCRdb re-called the multiplex PCR reads with MiXCR. Among approximately 700,000 distinct CDR3 sequences listed, about 40% were seen once. This sample is part of a study of Graves' ophthalmopathy and Graves' hyperthyroidism. The overall study: Peripheral blood was obtained at first diagnosis, ahead of any treatment. Whole-study results and caveats: Prediction of ophthalmopathy progression reached less than 71% sensitivity and 72% to 75% specificity. From stable hyperthyroidism, ophthalmopathy was separated by a 13-signature model with 87.88% sensitivity and under 84% specificity.

Sample: peripheral blood. The TCR originated in an adult man with Graves' ophthalmopathy. The V gene is TRBV19, the J gene TRBJ1-2; D not certain. For the CDR3, the DNA is TGTGCCAGTAAATTTAGCGGTACTGGGGATGGCTACACCTTC. This gives the protein CASKFSGTGDGYTF.